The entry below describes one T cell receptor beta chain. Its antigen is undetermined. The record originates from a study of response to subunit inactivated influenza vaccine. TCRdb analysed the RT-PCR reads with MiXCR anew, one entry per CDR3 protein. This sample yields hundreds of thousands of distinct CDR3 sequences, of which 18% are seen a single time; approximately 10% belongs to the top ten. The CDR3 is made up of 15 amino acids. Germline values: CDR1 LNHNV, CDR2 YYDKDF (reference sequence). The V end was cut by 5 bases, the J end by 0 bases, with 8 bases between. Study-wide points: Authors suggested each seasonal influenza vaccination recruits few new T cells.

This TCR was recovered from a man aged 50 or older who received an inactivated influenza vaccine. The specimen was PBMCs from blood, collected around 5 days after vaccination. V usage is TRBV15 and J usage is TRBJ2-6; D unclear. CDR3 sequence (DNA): TGTGCCACCAGCCTCAGTAGCTCTGGGGCCAACGTCCTGACTTTC. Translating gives CATSLSSSGANVLTF.